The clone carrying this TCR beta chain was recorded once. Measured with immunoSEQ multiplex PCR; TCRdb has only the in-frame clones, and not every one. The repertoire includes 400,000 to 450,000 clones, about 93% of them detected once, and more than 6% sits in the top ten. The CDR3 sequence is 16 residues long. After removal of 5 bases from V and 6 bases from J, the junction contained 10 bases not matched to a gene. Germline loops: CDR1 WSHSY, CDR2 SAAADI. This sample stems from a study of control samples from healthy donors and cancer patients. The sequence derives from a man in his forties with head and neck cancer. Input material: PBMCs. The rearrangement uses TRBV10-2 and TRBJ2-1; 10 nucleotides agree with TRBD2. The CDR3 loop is CASSLAGVGAGNEQFF. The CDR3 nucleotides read TGCGCCAGCAGTCTAGCGGGAGTTGGGGCAGGCAATGAGCAGTTCTTC.